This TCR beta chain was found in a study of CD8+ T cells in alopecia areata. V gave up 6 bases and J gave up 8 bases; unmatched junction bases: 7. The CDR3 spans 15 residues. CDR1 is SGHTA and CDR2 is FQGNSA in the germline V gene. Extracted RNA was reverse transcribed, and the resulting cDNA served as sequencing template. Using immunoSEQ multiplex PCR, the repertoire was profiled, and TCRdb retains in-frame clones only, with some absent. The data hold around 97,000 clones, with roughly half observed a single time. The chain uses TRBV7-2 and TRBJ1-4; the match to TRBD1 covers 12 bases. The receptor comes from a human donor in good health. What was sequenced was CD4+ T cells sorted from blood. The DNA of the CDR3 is TGTGCCAGCAGTTACTCCGGGACAGGGGGCGAAAAACTGTTTTTT. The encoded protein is CASSYSGTGGEKLFF.